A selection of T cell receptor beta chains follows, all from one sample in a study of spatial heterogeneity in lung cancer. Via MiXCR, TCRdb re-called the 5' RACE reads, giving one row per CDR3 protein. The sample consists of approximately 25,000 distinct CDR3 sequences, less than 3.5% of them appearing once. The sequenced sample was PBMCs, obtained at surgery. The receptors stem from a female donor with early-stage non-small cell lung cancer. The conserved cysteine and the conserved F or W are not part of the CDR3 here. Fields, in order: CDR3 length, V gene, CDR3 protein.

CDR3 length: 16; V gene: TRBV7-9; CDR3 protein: AGPPIPNGVVGNNEQF
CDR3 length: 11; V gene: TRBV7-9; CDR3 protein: ASSLLPNTEAF
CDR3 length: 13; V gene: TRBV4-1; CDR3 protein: ASSQGPGREDTQY
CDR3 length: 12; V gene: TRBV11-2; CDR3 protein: ASNPQGSVYGYT
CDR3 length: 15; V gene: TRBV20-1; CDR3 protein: SARGLEGRGNTGELF
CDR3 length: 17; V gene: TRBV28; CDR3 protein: ASSSTGTLGLAGNNEQF
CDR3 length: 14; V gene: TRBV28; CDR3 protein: ASSQPPGQGDSPLH
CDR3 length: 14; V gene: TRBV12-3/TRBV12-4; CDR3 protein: ASSLTSLAGRGGYT
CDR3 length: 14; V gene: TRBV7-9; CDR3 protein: ASSFISGRRTDTQY
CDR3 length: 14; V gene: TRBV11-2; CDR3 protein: ASSLDGSGGFNEQF
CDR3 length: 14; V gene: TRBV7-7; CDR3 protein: ASSPRPSAASNEQF
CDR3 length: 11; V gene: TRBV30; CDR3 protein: AWSTGRNSPLH
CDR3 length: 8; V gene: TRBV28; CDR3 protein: ASSLGEQF
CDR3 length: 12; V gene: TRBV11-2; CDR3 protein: ASSFSFSYNEQF
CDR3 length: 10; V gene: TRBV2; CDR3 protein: ARRDSTYEQY
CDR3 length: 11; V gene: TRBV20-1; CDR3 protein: SARVWEGGELF
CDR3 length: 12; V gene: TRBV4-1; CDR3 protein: ASSRVAIQETQY
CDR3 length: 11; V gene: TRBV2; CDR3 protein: ASRYGRGEKLF
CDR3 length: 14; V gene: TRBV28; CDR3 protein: ASSLSARGGLGEQF
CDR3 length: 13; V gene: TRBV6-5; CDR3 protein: ASSLAGSSYNEQF
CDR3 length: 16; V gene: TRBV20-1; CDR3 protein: SAPTDRDRVLSNQPQH
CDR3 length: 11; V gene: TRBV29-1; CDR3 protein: SARDTGTDTQY
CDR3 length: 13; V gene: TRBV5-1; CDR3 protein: ASSFRDRALDEQF
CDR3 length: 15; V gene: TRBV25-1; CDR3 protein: ASSGGGTSSSSGELF
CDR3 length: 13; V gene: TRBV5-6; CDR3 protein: ASSLERGSSHEQY
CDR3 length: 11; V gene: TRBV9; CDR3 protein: ASSPERSYEQY
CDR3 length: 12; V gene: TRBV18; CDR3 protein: ASSRGSLGETQY
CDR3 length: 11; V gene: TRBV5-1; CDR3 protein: ASSLAVGVEQY
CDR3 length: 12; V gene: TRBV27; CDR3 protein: ASSARQGSYEQY
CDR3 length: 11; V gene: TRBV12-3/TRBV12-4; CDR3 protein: ASSRTERETQY
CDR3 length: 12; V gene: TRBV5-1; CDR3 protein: ASSLQGLDTEAF
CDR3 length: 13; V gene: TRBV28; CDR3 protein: ASRKLAEMGDTQY
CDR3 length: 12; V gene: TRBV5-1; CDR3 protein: ASRADSTNYEQY
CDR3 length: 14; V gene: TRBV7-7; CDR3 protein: ASSWGLAGVLETQY
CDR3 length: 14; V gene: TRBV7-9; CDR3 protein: ASSLPGSSSYNEQF
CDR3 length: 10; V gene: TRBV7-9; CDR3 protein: ASSPGQGSYT
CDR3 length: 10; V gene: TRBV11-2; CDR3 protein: ASSLGLAIQY
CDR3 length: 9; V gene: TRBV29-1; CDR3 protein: SGRQGDEQY
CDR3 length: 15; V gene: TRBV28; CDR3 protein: ASSSRTGTYSNQPQH
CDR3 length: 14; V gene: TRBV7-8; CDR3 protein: ASSLSSDKTKNIQY
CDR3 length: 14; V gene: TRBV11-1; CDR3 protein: ASSLVSGWYQETQY
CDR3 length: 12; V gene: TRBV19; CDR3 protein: ASKAGASSYEQY
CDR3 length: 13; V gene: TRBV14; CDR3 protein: ASSLQAHRVAEAF